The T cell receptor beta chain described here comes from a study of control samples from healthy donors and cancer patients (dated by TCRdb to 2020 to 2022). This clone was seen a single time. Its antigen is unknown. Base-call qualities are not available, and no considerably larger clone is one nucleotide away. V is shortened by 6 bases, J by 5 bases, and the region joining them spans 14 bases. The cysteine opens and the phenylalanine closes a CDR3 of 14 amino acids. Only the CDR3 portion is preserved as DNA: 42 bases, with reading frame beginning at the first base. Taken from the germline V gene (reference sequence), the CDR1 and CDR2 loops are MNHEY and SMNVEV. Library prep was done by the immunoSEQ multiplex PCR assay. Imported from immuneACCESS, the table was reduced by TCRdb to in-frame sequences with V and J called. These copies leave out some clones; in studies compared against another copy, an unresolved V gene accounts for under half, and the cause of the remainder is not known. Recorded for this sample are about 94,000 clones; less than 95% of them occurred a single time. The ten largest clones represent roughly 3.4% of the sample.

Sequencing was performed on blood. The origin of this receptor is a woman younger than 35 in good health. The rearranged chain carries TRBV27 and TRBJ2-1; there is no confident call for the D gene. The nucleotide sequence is TGTGCCAGCAGCGATAACCGGGCCCACAATGAGCAGTTCTTC. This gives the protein CASSDNRAHNEQFF.